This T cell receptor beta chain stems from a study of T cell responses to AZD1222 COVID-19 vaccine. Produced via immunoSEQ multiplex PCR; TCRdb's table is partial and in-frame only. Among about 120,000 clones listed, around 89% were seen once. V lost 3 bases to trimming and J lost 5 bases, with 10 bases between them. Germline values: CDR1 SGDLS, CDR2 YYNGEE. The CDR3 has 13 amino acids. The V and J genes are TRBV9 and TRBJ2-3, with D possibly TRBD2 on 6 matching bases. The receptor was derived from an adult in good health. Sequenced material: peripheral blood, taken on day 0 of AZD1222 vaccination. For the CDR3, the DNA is TGTGCCAGCAGCGGACTAGGTGTAGATACGCAGTATTTT. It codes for CASSGLGVDTQYF. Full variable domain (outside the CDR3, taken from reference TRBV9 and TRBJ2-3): DSGVTQTPKHLITATGQRVTLRCSPRSGDLSVYWYQQSLDQGLQFLIQYYNGEERAKGNILERFSAQQFPDLHSELNLSSLELGDSALYFCASSGLGVDTQYFGPGTRLTVL.